Below are 11 T cell receptor beta chains sequenced from a single sample in a study of cytomegalovirus exposure and HLA in healthy donors. Both 60 Vbeta primers and 13 Jbeta primers went into the PCR. Produced via immunoSEQ multiplex PCR; TCRdb's table is partial and in-frame only. The table has roughly 120,000 clones, about 76% seen once; the top ten hold 3.5% to 4.5%. The sequenced material came from PBMCs. These receptors all stem from a woman aged 25-40 years in good health and CMV-seronegative.

The rearrangement uses TRBV30 and TRBJ2-3; TRBD1 aligns across 8 bases. The CDR3 has 15 residues. The germline CDR1 and CDR2 sequences are GTSNPN and SVGIG (reference sequence). J was trimmed by 3 bases and V by 0 bases; bases with no gene match: 5. The CDR3 DNA reads as TGTGCCTGGAGTGTGGACAGGGCTGGGACAGATACGCAGTATTTT. Its protein product is CAWSVDRAGTDTQYF.

The rearrangement uses TRBV4-1 and TRBJ2-7; D ambiguous. Germline CDR1 is MGHRA and CDR2 is YSYEKL. Trimming cost V 0 bases and J 9 bases, with 21 bases left between them. This CDR3 contains 16 residues. The CDR3 DNA reads as TGCGCCAGCAGCCAAGATAATGCAGCTGGTCCCCTAGTGCAGTACTTC. This gives the protein CASSQDNAAGPLVQYF.

V and J are TRBV19 and TRBJ1-2; TRBD1 matches 10 bases. CDR3 size: 16 residues. CDR1 LNHDA and CDR2 SQIVND come from the germline V gene (reference sequence). J gave up 7 bases and V 5 bases, and 13 bases lay outside the gene matches. CDR3 coding DNA: TGTGCCAGTAGTTCAGAAGGGGGACAGGGGACGGCTGGCTACACCTTC. As protein: CASSSEGGQGTAGYTF. Full variable domain (rest looked up from reference TRBV19 and TRBJ1-2): DGGITQSPKYLFRKEGQNVTLSCEQNLNHDAMYWYRQDPGQGLRLIYYSQIVNDFQKGDIAEGYSVSREKKESFPLTVTSAQKNPTAFYLCASSSEGGQGTAGYTFGSGTRLTVV.

The chain joins TRBV7-6 to TRBJ1-1, with 10 bases fitting TRBD1. V shed 5 bases and J 7 bases; nucleotides not matched to a gene: 10. Germline assignment: CDR1 SGHVS and CDR2 FNYEAQ. The CDR3 has 15 amino acids. The CDR3 sequence: CASSPKTGGDGEAFF. The CDR3 nucleotides read TGTGCCAGCAGCCCTAAGACAGGGGGCGACGGTGAAGCTTTCTTT.

The rearrangement uses TRBV7-2 and TRBJ2-7, with D perhaps matching TRBD2 (6 bases). Germline V gene sequence: CDR1 SGHTA, CDR2 FQGNSA. CDR3 length equals 15 residues. V shed 5 bases and J shed 4 bases, with 18 bases lying between them. Here the CDR3 DNA reads TGTGCCAGCAGCCCAGTGGGGGGACTTGGTTACGAGCAGTACTTC. Its protein product is CASSPVGGLGYEQYF.

The genes are TRBV5-4 and TRBJ1-4; TRBD1 agrees at 7 bases. The CDR3 sequence is 16 residues long. With V trimmed by 5 bases and J by 8 bases, 15 bases remained unmatched. Germline CDR1 and CDR2: SGHNT and YYREEE (reference sequence). The CDR3 nucleotides are TGTGCCAGCAGTTTCGACAGGGCTCAAGGGCGGGAAAAACTGTTTTTT. Amino acid sequence: CASSFDRAQGREKLFF.

The chain is built from TRBV30 and TRBJ2-2, with 13 bases that match TRBD2. The CDR3 runs to 15 residues. Germline lookup yields CDR1 GTSNPN and CDR2 SVGIG (reference sequence). V shed 0 bases, J shed 6 bases, and the junction held 1 base outside the gene matches. The CDR3: CAWSVGLAGAGELFF. The CDR3 DNA sequence: TGTGCCTGGAGTGTAGGACTAGCGGGAGCCGGGGAGCTGTTTTTT.

The V and J genes are TRBV19 and TRBJ2-3; D remains ambiguous. The CDR3 length is 11 residues. Trimming removed 4 bases at V and 10 bases at J, with 9 bases between. CDR1 is LNHDA, CDR2 SQIVND, per germline (reference sequence). The CDR3 here is CASSTGRSQYF. CDR3 coding DNA: TGTGCCAGTAGTACTGGCCGTTCGCAGTATTTT.

The table lists this clone with a few counts. The rearrangement links TRBV6-1 to TRBJ1-1; the D is unclear. V was shortened by 7 bases and J by 0 bases, with 12 bases between the two germline ends. Germline V gene data show CDR1 as MNHNS and CDR2 as SASEGT. There are 14 residues in the CDR3. CDR3 loop: CASTTITLNTEAFF. For the CDR3, the DNA is TGTGCCAGCACAACAATAACCTTGAACACTGAAGCTTTCTTT.

This clone was seen more than once but under ten times. The chain employs TRBV5-1 and TRBJ2-2; tentatively, D is TRBD1 (6 bases). CDR3 length: 15 residues. V was shortened by 0 bases and J by 2 bases, with 8 bases between the two germline ends. From germline, CDR1 is SGHRS and CDR2 YFSETQ. The CDR3 sequence: CASSLEQGNTGELFF. The CDR3, as DNA: TGCGCCAGCAGCTTGGAACAGGGAAACACCGGGGAGCTGTTTTTT.

This clone came up once. The CDR3 region is CASSLVTSGRNAYEQYF. Written as DNA, the CDR3 is TGCGCCAGCAGCTTGGTCACTAGCGGGAGGAACGCCTACGAGCAGTACTTC. This chain uses TRBV5-1 with TRBJ2-7, with TRBD2 identical over 12 bases. Germline CDR1 is SGHRS and CDR2 is YFSETQ. The CDR3 covers 17 residues. Trimming at V came to 0 bases and at J to 2 bases, leaving 6 bases not matched to a gene.